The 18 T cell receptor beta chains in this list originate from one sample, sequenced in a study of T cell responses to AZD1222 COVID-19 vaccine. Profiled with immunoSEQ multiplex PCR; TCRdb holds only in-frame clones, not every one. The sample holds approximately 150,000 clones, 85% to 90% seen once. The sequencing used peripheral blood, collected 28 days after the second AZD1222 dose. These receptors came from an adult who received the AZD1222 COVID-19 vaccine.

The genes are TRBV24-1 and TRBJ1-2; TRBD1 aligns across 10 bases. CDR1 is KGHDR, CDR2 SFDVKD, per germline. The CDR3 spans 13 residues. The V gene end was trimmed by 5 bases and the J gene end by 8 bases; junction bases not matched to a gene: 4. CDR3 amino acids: CATSVRTGGGYTF. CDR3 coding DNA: TGTGCCACCAGTGTCCGGACAGGGGGAGGCTACACCTTC.

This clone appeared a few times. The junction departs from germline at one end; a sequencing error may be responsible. CDR3 sequence reads: CASGQTGVNTGELFF. CDR3 DNA sequence: TGTGCCAGCGGCCAGACAGGGGTGAACACCGGGGAGCTGTTTTTT. V and J are TRBV4-2 and TRBJ2-2; TRBD1 matches at 8 bases. The CDR3 contains 15 residues. CDR1 is LGHNA and CDR2 is YNFKEQ in the germline V gene.

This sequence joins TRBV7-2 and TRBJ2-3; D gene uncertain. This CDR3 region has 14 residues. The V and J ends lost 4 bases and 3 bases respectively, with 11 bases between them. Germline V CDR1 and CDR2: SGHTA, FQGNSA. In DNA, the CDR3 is TGTGCCAGCAGCTCTTTAGGGCCTACAGATACGCAGTATTTT. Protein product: CASSSLGPTDTQYF.

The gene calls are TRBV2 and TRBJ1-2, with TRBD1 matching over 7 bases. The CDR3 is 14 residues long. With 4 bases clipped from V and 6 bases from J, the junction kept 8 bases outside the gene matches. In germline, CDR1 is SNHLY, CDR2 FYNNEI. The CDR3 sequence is CASSVDRLEDGYTF. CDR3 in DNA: TGTGCCAGCAGTGTGGACAGGTTGGAGGATGGCTACACCTTC.

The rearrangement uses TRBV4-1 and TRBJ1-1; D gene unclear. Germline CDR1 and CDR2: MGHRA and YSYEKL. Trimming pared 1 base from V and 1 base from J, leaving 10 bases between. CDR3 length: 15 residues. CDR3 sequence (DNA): TGCGCCAGCAGCCAAGGGGGAATAGGGAACACTGAAGCTTTCTTT. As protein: CASSQGGIGNTEAFF.

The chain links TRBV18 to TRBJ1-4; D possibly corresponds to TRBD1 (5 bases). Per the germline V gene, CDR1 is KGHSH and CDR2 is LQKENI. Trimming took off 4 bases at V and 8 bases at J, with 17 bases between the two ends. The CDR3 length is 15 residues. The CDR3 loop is CASSRSTVAGEKLFF. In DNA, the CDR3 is TGTGCCAGCTCACGATCGACAGTCGCAGGAGAAAAACTGTTTTTT.

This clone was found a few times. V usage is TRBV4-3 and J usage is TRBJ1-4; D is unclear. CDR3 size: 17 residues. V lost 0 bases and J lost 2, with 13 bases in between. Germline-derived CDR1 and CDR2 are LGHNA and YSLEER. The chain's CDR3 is CASSQERVLRTNEKLFF. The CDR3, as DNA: TGCGCCAGCAGCCAAGAGCGGGTACTAAGGACTAATGAAAAACTGTTTTTT.

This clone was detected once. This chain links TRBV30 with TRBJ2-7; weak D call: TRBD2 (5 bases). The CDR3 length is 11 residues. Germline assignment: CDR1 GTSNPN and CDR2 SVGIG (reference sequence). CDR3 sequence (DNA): TGTGGCGGGCCATTCCTCCACGAGCAGTACTTC. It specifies CGGPFLHEQYF.

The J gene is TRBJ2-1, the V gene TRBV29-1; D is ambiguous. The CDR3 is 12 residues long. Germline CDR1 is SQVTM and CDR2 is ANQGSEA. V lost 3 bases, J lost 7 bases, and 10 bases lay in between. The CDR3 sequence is CSVDVYQNEQFF. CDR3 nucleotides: TGCAGCGTTGATGTCTATCAAAATGAGCAGTTCTTC.

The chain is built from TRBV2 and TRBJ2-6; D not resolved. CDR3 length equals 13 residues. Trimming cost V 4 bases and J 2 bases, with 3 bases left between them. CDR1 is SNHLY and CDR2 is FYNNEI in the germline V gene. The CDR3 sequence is CASSVTGANVLTF. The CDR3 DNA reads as TGTGCCAGCAGTGTTACTGGGGCCAACGTCCTGACTTTC.

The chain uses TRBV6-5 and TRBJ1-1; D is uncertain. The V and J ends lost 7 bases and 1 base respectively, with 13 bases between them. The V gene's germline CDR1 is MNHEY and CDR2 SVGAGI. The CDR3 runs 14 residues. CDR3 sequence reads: CASTQGLGNTEAFF. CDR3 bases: TGTGCCAGCACCCAAGGGTTGGGGAACACTGAAGCTTTCTTT.

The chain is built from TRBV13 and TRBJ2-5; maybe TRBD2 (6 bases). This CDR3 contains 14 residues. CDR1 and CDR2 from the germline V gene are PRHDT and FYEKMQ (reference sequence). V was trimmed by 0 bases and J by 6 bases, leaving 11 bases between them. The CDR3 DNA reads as TGTGCCAGCAGCTTAGGCCGGGGGAGTCAGACCCAGTACTTC. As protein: CASSLGRGSQTQYF.

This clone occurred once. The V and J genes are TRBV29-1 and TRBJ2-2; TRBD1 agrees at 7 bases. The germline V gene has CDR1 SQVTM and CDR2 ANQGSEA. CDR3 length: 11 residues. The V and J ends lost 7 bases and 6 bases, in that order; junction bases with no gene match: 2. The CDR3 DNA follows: TGCAGCGCTCAGGGGGCCGGGGAGCTGTTTTTT. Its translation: CSAQGAGELFF.

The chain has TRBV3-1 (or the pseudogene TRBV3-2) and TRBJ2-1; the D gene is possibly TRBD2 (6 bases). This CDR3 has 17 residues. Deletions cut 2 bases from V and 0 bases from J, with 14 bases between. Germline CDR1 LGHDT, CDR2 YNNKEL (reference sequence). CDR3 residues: CASSQFLAPSSYNEQFF. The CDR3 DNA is TGTGCCAGCAGCCAATTTCTAGCGCCAAGCTCCTACAATGAGCAGTTCTTC.

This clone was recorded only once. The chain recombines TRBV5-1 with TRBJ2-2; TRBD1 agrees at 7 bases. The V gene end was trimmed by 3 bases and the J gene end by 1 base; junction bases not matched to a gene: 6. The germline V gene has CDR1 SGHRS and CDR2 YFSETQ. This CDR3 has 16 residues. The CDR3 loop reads CASSSSGTVNTGELFF. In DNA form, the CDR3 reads TGCGCCAGCAGCTCGTCCGGGACAGTGAACACCGGGGAGCTGTTTTTT.

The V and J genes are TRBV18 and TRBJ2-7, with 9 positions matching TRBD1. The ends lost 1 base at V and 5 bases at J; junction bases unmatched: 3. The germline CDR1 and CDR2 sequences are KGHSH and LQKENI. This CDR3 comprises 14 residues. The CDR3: CASSPRTGVNEQYF. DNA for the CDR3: TGTGCCAGCTCACCACGGACAGGGGTCAACGAGCAGTACTTC.

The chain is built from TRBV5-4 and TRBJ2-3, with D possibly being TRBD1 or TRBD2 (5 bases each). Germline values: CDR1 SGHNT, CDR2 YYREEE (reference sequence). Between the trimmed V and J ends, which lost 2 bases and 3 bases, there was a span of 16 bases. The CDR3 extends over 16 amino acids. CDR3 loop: CASSFPQRGATDTQYF. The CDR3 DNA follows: TGTGCCAGCAGCTTCCCACAGAGAGGGGCAACAGATACGCAGTATTTT.

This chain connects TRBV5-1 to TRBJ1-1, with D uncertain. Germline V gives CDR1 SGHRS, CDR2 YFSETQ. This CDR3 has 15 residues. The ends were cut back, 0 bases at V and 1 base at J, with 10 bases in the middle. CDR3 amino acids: CASSLGAGGNTEAFF. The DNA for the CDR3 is TGCGCCAGCAGCTTGGGGGCAGGCGGGAACACTGAAGCTTTCTTT.